This T cell receptor (beta chain) was recorded in a study of OX40 agonist ivuxolimab in advanced cancers. Context from the whole study: Ivuxolimab was a fully human IgG2 agonistic monoclonal antibody targeting the costimulatory receptor OX40 (CD134). Partial responses occurred in three dose-escalation patients, of whom one had hepatocellular carcinoma and two had cutaneous melanoma. Patients were allowed to have had prior anti-PD-1, anti-PD-L1 or anti-CTLA-4 therapy, and 30% to 40% of the dose-escalation patients had been treated with checkpoint inhibitors. Peripheral TCRbeta sequencing was intended to test whether TCR sequence diversity was altered and clonal T-cell expansion was caused by ivuxolimab. The paper covers the monotherapy dose-escalation part of the phase I ivuxolimab trial, which included N of about 51 patients. Of the 50 to 55 dose-escalation patients, hepatocellular carcinoma was present in around 19, melanoma in some 15, renal cell carcinoma in 9 and head and neck cancer in 9. Intravenous ivuxolimab was administered to patients every 2 weeks at six dose levels: 0.01, 0.1, 0.3, 1.5, 3 and 10 mg/kg. In the dose-escalation cohort, more than 75% of patients were male, and the mean age was around 60 years, with a range of about 23 to 90.

The trial excluded patients who had a history of autoimmune disease or were on systemic immunosuppression. In every dose cohort, peripheral blood was drawn for TCR sequencing at baseline, cycle 4 day 1, and cycle 7 day 1. Samples were obtained from an open-label, multicenter, first-in-human phase I dose-escalation trial of ivuxolimab. Adults with locally advanced or metastatic head and neck squamous cell, hepatocellular, melanoma or renal cell carcinoma were enrolled in the trial. Before TCR sequencing, CD4+ T cells and CD8+ T cells from peripheral blood were sorted into separate populations. As encoded in the germline V gene (reference sequence), CDR1 is SEHNR while CDR2 is FQNEAQ. V sheds 6 bases and J sheds 5 bases, leaving 13 bases between their ends. Its CDR3 holds 13 amino acids, cysteine through phenylalanine. The kept DNA is CDR3 alone, 39 bases in frame from the first base. Points the paper makes about the study in general: At doses from 0.1 to 3.0 mg/kg, clonal expansion was seen in both CD4+ and CD8+ blood T cells between baseline and week 6. On average, CD8+ T cells showed more expanded clones than CD4+ T cells after ivuxolimab. Low levels of normalized T-cell clonal expansion were also seen in some patients who did not respond. Antigen specificity was not determined for the clonally expanded peripheral T cells. In the 0.1-3.0 mg/kg groups, partial responders were among the patients with the lowest normalized peripheral clonal expansion, particularly in CD8+ T cells.

Genomic DNA was extracted from sorted cells for sequencing of the TCRbeta CDR3 region. The immunoSEQ Assay was used for sequencing of TCRbeta CDR3 regions. TCRdb limited this immuneACCESS table to in-frame rearrangements with V and J called. A share of clones is missing; checked studies link under half to unresolved V genes, and the rest is unexplained. Across this sample there are about 120,000 clones, with 85% to 90% seen only once. About 0.55% of the sample belongs to the ten largest clones. About this clone itself: Its antigen target is currently unknown. Base qualities are missing; no much larger clone stands one base away.

Here the sequenced sample was CD4+ or CD8+ T cells sorted from blood, taken in a trial of the OX40 agonist ivuxolimab. The TCR was taken from an adult with an advanced solid tumor such as melanoma, head and neck, liver or kidney cancer. Here the chain combines TRBV7-9 and TRBJ2-5; a tentative D match to TRBD2 spans 5 bases. CDR3 sequence: CASSIAGLETQYF. In nucleotide form, the sequence is TGTGCCAGCAGTATTGCGGGTTTGGAGACCCAGTACTTC.